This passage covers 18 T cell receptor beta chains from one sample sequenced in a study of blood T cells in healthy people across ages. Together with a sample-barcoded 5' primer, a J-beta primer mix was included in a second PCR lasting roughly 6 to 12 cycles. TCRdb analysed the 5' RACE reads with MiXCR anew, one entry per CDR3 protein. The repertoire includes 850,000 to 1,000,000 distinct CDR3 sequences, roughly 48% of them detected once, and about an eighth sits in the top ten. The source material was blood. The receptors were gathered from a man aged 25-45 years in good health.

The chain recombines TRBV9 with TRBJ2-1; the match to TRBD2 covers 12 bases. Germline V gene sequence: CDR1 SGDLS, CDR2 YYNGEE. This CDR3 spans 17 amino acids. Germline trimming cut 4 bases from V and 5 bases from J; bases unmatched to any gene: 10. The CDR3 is CASSPRGSSGGDNEQFF. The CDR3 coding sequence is TGTGCCAGCAGCCCCAGAGGTTCTAGCGGGGGGGACAATGAGCAGTTCTTC.

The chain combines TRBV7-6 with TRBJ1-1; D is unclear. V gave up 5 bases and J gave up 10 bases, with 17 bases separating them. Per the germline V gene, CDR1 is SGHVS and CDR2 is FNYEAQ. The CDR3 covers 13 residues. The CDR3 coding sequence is TGTGCCAGCAGCCTAAGAAGAACGGCGCGAGCTTTCTTT. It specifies CASSLRRTARAFF.

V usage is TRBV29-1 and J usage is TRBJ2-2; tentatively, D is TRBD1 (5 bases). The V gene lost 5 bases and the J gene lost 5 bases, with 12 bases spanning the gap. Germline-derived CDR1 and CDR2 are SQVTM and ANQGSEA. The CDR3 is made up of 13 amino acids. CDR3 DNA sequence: TGCAGCGTTTGGGGCCCCGCAACCGGGGAGCTGTTTTTT. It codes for CSVWGPATGELFF.

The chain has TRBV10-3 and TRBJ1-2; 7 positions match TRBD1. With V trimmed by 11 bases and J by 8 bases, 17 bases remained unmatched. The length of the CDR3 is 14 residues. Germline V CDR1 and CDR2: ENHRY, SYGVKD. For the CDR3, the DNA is TGTGCCGTCACCGGGACAGTCCAAAGGTTAGGCTACACCTTC. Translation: CAVTGTVQRLGYTF.

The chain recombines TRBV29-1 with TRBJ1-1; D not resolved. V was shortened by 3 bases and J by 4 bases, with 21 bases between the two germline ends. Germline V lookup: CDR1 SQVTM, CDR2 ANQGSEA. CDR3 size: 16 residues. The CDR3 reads CSVDPRLRYHGTEAFF. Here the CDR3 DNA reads TGCAGCGTTGATCCCCGCCTTAGATACCATGGCACTGAAGCTTTCTTT.

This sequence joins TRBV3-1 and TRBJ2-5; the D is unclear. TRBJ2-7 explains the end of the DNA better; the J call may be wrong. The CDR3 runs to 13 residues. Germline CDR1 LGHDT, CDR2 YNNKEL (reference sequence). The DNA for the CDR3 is TGTGCCAGCAGCCCCGGAAAGTTGATCGAGCAGTACTTC. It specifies CASSPGKLIEQYF.

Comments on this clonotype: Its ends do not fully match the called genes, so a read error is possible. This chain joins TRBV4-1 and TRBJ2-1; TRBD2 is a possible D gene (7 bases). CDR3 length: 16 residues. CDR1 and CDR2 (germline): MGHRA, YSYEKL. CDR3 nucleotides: TGCGCCAGCAGCCAAAGAGGTGTTGGGGGGGCGGATGAGCGGTTCTTC. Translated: CASSQRGVGGADERFF.

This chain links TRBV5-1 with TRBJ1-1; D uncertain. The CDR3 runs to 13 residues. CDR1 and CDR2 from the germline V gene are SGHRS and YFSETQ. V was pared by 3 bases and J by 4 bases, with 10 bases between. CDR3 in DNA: TGCGCCAGCAGCTCAGGCTACTCCACTGAAGCTTTCTTT. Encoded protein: CASSSGYSTEAFF.

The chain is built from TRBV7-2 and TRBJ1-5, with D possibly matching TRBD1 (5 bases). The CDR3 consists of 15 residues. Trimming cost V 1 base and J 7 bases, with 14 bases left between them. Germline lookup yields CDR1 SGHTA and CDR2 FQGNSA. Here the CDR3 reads CASSLDGGKNQPQHF. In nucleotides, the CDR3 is TGTGCCAGCAGCTTAGATGGGGGAAAGAACCAGCCCCAGCATTTT.

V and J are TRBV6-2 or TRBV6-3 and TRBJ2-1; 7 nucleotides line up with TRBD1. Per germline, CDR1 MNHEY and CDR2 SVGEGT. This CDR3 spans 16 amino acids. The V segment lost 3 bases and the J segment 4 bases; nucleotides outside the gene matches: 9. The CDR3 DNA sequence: TGTGCCAGCAGTTATAGGTACGGGACAGCTTACAATGAGCAGTTCTTC. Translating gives CASSYRYGTAYNEQFF.

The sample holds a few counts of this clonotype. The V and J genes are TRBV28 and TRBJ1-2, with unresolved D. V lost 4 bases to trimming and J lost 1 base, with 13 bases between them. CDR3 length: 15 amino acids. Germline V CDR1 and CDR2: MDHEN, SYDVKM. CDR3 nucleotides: TGTGCCAGCAGTTCCCCCGGAGTAAATAACTATGGCTACACCTTC. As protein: CASSSPGVNNYGYTF.

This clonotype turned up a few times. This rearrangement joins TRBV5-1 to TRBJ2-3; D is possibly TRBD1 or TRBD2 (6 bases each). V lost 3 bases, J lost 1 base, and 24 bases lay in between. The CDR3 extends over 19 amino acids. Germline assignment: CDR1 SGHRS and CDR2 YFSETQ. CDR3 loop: CASSSAPLSWGARTDTQYF. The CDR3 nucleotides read TGCGCCAGCAGCTCTGCCCCCCTCTCATGGGGGGCCCGCACAGATACGCAGTATTTT.

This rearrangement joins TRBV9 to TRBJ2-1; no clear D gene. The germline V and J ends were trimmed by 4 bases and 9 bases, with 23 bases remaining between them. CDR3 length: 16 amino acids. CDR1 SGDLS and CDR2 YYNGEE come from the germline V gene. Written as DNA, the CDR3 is TGTGCCAGCAGCCCCGAGAGCTCCAGAGCGCTCAGTGAGCAGTTCTTC. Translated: CASSPESSRALSEQFF.

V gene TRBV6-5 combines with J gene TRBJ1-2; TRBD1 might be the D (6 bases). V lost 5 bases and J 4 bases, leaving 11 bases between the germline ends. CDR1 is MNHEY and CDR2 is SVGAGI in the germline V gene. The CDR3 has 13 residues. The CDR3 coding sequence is TGTGCCAGCAGTGACCAAGGGGGCTATGGCTACACCTTC. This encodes CASSDQGGYGYTF.

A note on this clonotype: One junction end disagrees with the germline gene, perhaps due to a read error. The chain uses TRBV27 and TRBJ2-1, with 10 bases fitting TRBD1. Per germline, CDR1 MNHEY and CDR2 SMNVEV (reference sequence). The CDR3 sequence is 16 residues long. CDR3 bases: TGTGCCAGCAGTTCCCTGACAGGGGGCCTAGGGAATGAGCTGTTCTTC. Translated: CASSSLTGGLGNELFF.

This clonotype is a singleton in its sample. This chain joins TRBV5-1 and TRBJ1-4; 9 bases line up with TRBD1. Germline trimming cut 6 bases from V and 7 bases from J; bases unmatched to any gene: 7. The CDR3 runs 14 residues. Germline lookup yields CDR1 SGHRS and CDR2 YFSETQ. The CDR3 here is CASTGQGISEKLFF. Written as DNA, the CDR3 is TGCGCCAGCACCGGACAGGGGATAAGTGAAAAACTGTTTTTT.

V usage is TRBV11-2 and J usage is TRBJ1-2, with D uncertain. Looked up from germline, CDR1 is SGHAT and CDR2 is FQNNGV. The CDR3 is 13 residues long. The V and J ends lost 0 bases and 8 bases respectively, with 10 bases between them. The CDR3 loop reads CASSLDPSRGYTF. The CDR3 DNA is TGTGCCAGCAGCTTAGATCCGAGTCGCGGCTACACCTTC. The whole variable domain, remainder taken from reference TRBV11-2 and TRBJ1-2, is EAGVAQSPRYKIIEKRQSVAFWCNPISGHATLYWYQQILGQGPKLLIQFQNNGVVDDSQLPKDRFSAERLKGVDSTLKIQPAKLEDSAVYLCASSLDPSRGYTFGSGTRLTVV.

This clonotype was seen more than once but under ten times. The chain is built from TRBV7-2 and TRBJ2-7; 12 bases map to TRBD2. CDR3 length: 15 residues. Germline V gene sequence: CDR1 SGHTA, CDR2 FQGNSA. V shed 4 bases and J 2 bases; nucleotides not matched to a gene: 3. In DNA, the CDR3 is TGTGCCAGCAGCTCTTGGACTAGCGGGGCCTACGAGCAGTACTTC. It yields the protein CASSSWTSGAYEQYF.